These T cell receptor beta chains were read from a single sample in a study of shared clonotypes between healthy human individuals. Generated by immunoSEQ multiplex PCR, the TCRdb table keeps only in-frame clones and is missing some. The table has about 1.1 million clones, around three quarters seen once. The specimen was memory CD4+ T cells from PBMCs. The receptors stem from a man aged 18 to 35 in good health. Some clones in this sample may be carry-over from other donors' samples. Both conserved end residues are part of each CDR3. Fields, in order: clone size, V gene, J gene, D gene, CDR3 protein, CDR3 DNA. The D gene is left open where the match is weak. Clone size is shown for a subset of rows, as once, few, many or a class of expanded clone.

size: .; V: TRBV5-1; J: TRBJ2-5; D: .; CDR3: CASSLAYGQGETQYF; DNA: TGCGCCAGCAGCTTGGCCTATGGGCAGGGAGAGACCCAGTACTTC
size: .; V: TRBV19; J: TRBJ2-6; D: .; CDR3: CASSIAGSGANVLTF; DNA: TGTGCCAGTAGTATAGCCGGCTCTGGGGCCAACGTCCTGACTTTC
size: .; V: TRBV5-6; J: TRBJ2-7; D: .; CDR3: CASSYGGPQGIYEQYF; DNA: TGTGCCAGCAGCTATGGAGGTCCTCAGGGTATATACGAGCAGTACTTC
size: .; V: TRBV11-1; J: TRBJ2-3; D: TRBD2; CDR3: CASSTQNIIAGSTDTQYF; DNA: TGTGCCAGCAGCACACAAAATATTATAGCGGGAAGCACAGATACGCAGTATTTT
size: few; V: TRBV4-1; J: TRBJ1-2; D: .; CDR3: CASSQEGGAKSFTNYGYTF; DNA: TGCGCCAGCAGCCAAGAGGGCGGGGCCAAATCCTTTACTAACTATGGCTACACCTTC
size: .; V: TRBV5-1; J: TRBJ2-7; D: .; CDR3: CASSSLYEQYF; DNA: TGCGCCAGCAGCTCCCTTTACGAGCAGTACTTC
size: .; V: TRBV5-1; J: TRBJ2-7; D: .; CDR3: CASSLVGNRPYEQYF; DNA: TGCGCCAGCAGCTTAGTAGGAAACCGCCCCTACGAGCAGTACTTC
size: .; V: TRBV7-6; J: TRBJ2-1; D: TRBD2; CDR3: CASSSPGTSKFNEQFF; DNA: TGTGCCAGCAGCTCCCCAGGGACTAGCAAATTCAATGAGCAGTTCTTC
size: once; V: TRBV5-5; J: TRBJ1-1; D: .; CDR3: CASSFVYGSGTLPGYTEAFF; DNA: TGTGCCAGCAGCTTTGTATATGGCAGTGGGACGCTTCCGGGGTACACTGAAGCTTTCTTT
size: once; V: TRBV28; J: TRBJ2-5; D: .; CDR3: CASSSWGSGQETQYF; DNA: TGTGCCAGCAGCTCCTGGGGGTCGGGGCAAGAGACCCAGTACTTC
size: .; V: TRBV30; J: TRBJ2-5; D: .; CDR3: CAWRSTGNGETQYF; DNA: TGTGCCTGGAGATCGACAGGAAACGGAGAGACCCAGTACTTC
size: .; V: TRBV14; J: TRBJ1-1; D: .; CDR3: CASSFSGSTEAFF; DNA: TGTGCCAGCAGCTTCTCAGGGTCCACTGAAGCTTTCTTT
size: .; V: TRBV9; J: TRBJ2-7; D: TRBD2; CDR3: CASSVGASGIPYEQYF; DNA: TGTGCCAGCAGCGTAGGGGCTAGCGGGATCCCATACGAGCAGTACTTC
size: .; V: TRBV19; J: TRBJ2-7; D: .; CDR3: CASSPTQTGEQYF; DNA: TGTGCCAGTAGCCCGACCCAAACTGGCGAGCAGTACTTC
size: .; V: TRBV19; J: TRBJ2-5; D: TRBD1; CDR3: CASTTGDPETQYF; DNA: TGTGCCAGTACCACAGGGGATCCGGAGACCCAGTACTTC
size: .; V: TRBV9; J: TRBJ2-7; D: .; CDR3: CASAVSMDSYEQYF; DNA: TGTGCCAGTGCCGTCTCCATGGACTCCTACGAGCAGTACTTC
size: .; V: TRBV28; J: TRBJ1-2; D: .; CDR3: CASNPAGPNYGYTF; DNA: TGTGCCAGCAATCCAGCAGGACCCAACTATGGCTACACCTTC
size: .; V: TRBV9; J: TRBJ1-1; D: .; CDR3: CASTKQDGTNTEAFF; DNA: TGTGCCAGCACGAAACAGGACGGCACGAACACTGAAGCTTTCTTT
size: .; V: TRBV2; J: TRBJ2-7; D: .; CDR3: CASTQQGTLYEQYF; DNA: TGTGCCAGCACCCAGCAGGGGACACTCTACGAGCAGTACTTC